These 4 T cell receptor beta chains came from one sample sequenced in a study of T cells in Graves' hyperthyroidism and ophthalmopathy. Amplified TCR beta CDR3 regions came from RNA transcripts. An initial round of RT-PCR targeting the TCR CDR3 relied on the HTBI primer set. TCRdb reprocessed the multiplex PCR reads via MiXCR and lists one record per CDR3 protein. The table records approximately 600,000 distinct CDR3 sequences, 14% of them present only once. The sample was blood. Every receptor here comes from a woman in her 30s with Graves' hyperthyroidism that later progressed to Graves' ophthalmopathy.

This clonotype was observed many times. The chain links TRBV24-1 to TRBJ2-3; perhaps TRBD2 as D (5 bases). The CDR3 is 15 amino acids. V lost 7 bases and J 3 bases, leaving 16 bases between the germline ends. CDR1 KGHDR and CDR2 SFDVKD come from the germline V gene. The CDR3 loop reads CATRGYTRGTDTQYF. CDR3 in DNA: TGTGCCACCAGAGGATATACCCGAGGGACAGATACGCAGTATTTT.

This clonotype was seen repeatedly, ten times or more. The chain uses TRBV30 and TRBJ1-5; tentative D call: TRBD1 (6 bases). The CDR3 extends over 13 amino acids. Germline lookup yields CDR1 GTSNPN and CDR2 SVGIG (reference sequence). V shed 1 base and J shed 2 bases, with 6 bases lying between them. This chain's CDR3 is CAWSAGGNQPQHF. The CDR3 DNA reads TGTGCCTGGAGTGCAGGGGGCAATCAGCCCCAGCATTTT.

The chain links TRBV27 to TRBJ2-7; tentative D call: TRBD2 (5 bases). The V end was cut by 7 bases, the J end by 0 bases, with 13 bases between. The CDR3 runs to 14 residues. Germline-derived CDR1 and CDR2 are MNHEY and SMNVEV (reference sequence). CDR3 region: CASIPGGNSYEQYF. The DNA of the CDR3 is TGTGCCAGCATCCCCGGAGGTAACTCCTACGAGCAGTACTTC.

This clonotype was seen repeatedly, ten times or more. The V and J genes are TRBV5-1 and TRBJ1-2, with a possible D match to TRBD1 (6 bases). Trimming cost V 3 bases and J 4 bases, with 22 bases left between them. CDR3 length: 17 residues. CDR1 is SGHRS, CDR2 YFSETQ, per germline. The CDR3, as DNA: TGCGCCAGCAGCTCACCTTCCGCAGGGGCCAGTAGCTATGGCTACACCTTC. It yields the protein CASSSPSAGASSYGYTF.